Below, 14 T cell receptor beta chains from the same sample are listed, as sequenced in a study of long-term antiretroviral therapy in people with HIV. This was the immunoSEQ v3.0 assay at survey level. Profiled with immunoSEQ multiplex PCR; TCRdb holds only in-frame clones, not every one. The data show under 20,000 clones, about 80% seen once. This specimen consisted of unsorted PBMCs, obtained 0.2 years after starting antiretroviral therapy. All receptors come from a woman aged 40 to 49 with HIV.

This clone was counted once. The chain couples TRBV2 to TRBJ1-5; D not resolved. The CDR3 totals 15 residues. Germline values: CDR1 SNHLY, CDR2 FYNNEI. V lost 5 bases and J 8 bases, leaving 19 bases between the germline ends. CDR3 sequence: CASSRGWLLVEPQHF. The CDR3 bases are TGTGCCAGCAGTCGGGGTTGGTTATTAGTTGAGCCCCAGCATTTT.

The rearrangement links TRBV7-9 to TRBJ1-1; 7 bases align to TRBD1. Germline loops: CDR1 SEHNR, CDR2 FQNEAQ (reference sequence). The CDR3 is 11 amino acids. Germline trimming cut 3 bases from V and 8 bases from J; bases unmatched to any gene: 0. The CDR3 region is CASSLTGEAFF. The CDR3 nucleotides read TGTGCCAGCAGCTTGACAGGGGAAGCTTTCTTT.

The chain links TRBV5-1 to TRBJ2-1; 10 nucleotides agree with TRBD1. CDR3 length equals 17 residues. Looked up from germline, CDR1 is SGHRS and CDR2 is YFSETQ. Trimming removed 3 bases from V and 4 bases from J; junction bases left unmatched: 10. CDR3 DNA sequence: TGCGCCAGCAGCTACAGTAGGGGACAGGGGTTTTACAATGAGCAGTTCTTC. Translating gives CASSYSRGQGFYNEQFF.

The chain links TRBV11-3 to TRBJ1-1; possible D gene TRBD1, 5 bases. The CDR3 is 15 amino acids. Germline V gives CDR1 SGHNT, CDR2 YENEEA. Between the trimmed V and J ends, which lost 5 bases and 0 bases, there was a span of 13 bases. CDR3 region: CASSPRQSLNTEAFF. CDR3 coding DNA: TGTGCCAGCAGCCCGCGACAGAGTTTGAACACTGAAGCTTTCTTT.

The V call is TRBV2, the J call TRBJ2-1; D perhaps matches TRBD1 (5 bases). Germline CDR1 and CDR2: SNHLY and FYNNEI. CDR3 length equals 14 residues. V lost 2 bases to trimming and J lost 6 bases, with 11 bases between them. The CDR3 region has the DNA TGTGCCAGCAGTGAACTCCCACAGGCCAATGAGCAGTTCTTC. Translated: CASSELPQANEQFF.

The chain recombines TRBV27 with TRBJ2-7, with 12 bases lining up with TRBD1. V shed 7 bases and J 7 bases; nucleotides not matched to a gene: 8. CDR1 is MNHEY and CDR2 is SMNVEV in the germline V gene (reference sequence). The CDR3 has 14 amino acids. CDR3 loop: CASKPGQGAGEQYF. In DNA form, the CDR3 reads TGTGCCAGCAAACCGGGACAGGGGGCAGGGGAGCAGTACTTC.

This chain uses TRBV5-1 with TRBJ2-7, with a weak D call TRBD1 (6 bases). Germline V gene data show CDR1 as SGHRS and CDR2 as YFSETQ. The CDR3 length is 14 residues. Trimming pared 1 base from V and 5 bases from J, leaving 13 bases between. Here the CDR3 reads CASSLNRAIDEQYF. The CDR3 nucleotides are TGCGCCAGCAGCTTGAACAGGGCCATCGACGAGCAGTACTTC.

The genes are TRBV27 and TRBJ1-5, with D perhaps TRBD1 (5 bases). Trimming cost V 2 bases and J 7 bases, with 9 bases left between them. The CDR3 is 13 residues long. CDR1 is MNHEY and CDR2 is SMNVEV in the germline V gene (reference sequence). The CDR3 region is CASSLTRAQPQHF. Here the CDR3 DNA reads TGTGCCAGCAGTTTAACCAGGGCCCAGCCCCAGCATTTT.

This chain links TRBV29-1 with TRBJ2-2; D is ambiguous. Trimming removed 5 bases from V and 0 bases from J, with 13 bases in between. This CDR3 has 15 residues. Germline CDR1 and CDR2: SQVTM and ANQGSEA. CDR3 residues: CSVSRAATNTGELFF. CDR3 bases: TGCAGCGTTAGTCGGGCAGCAACGAACACCGGGGAGCTGTTTTTT.

Written as DNA, the CDR3 is TGTGCCTGGAGTCCGCGCAGGGTGGACAATCAGCCCCAGCATTTT. Its protein is CAWSPRRVDNQPQHF. The gene calls are TRBV30 and TRBJ1-5; possibly TRBD1 for D (5 bases). Trimming took off 2 bases at V and 3 bases at J, with 14 bases between the two ends. The CDR3 spans 15 residues. CDR1 is GTSNPN, CDR2 SVGIG, per germline (reference sequence).

This clone was found once. The chain is built from TRBV5-1 and TRBJ1-1; D remains ambiguous. Deletions cut 2 bases from V and 1 base from J, with 6 bases between. The CDR3 contains 13 residues. Per germline, CDR1 SGHRS and CDR2 YFSETQ. The CDR3 here is CASSFAENTEAFF. The CDR3 DNA reads as TGCGCCAGCAGCTTCGCGGAGAACACTGAAGCTTTCTTT.

The rearrangement joins TRBV19 to TRBJ2-1; TRBD2 matches at 15 bases. Trimming took 5 bases from V and 10 from J; bases not matched to a gene: 6. The CDR3 length is 15 residues. The germline V gene encodes CDR1 LNHDA and CDR2 SQIVND (reference sequence). The CDR3 region is CASSSRTSGRGEQFF. Written as DNA, the CDR3 is TGTGCCAGTAGTTCAAGGACTAGCGGGAGGGGCGAGCAGTTCTTC.

The chain carries TRBV28 and TRBJ1-6, with TRBD1 matching 9 bases. CDR1 and CDR2 from the germline V gene are MDHEN and SYDVKM. V gave up 1 base and J gave up 9 bases; unmatched junction bases: 13. The CDR3 runs 18 residues. The CDR3 bases are TGTGCCAGCAGTTTATCGGGGACAGGGCTCTTTCGGGGTTCACCCCTCCACTTT. As protein: CASSLSGTGLFRGSPLHF.

The chain is built from TRBV6-5 and TRBJ1-4; D gene unclear. Trimming pared 2 bases from V and 7 bases from J, leaving 11 bases between. Germline CDR1 MNHEY, CDR2 SVGAGI. There are 14 residues in the CDR3. The CDR3 sequence is CASSYRRGAEKLFF. The CDR3 nucleotides read TGTGCCAGCAGTTACCGACGGGGAGCTGAAAAACTGTTTTTT.